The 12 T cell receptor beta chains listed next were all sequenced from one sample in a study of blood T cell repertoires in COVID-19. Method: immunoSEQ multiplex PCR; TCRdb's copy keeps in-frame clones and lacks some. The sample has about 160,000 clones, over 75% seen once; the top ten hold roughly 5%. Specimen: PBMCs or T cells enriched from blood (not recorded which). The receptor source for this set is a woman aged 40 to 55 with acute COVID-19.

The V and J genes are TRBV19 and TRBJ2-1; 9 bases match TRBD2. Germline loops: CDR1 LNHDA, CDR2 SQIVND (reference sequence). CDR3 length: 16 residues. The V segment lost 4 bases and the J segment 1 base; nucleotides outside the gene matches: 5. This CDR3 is CASSTGTSISYNEQFF. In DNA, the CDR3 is TGTGCCAGTAGTACCGGGACTAGCATATCCTACAATGAGCAGTTCTTC.

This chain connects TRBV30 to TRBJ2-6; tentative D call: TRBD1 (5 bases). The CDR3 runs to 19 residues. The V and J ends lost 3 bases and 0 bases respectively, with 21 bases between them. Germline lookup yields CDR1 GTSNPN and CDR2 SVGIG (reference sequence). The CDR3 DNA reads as TGTGCCTGGAGCGGTGGGTTGTGGACAAATTACTCTGGGGCCAACGTCCTGACTTTC. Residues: CAWSGGLWTNYSGANVLTF.

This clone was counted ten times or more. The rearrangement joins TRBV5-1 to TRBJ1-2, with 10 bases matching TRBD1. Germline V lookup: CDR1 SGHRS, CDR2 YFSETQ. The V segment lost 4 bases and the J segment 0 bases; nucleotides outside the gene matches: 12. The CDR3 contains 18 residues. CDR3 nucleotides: TGCGCCAGCAGCCAGACAGGGGGCCTCGAATCAGCTAACTATGGCTACACCTTC. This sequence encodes CASSQTGGLESANYGYTF. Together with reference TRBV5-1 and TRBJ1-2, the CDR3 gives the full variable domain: KAGVTQTPRYLIKTRGQQVTLSCSPISGHRSVSWYQQTPGQGLQFLFEYFSETQRNKGNFPGRFSGRQFSNSRSEMNVSTLELGDSALYLCASSQTGGLESANYGYTFGSGTRLTVV.

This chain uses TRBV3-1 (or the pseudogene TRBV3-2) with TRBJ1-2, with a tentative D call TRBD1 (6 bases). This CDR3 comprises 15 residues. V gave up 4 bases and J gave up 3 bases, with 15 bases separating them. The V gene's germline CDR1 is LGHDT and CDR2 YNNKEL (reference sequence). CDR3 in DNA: TGTGCCAGCAGCCTACAGGGAGGGAGTTACTATGGCTACACCTTC. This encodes CASSLQGGSYYGYTF.

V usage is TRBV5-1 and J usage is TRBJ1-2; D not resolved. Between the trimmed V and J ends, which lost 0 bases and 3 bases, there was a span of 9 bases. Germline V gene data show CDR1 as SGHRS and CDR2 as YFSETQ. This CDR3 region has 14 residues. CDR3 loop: CASSLEGVDYGYTF. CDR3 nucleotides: TGCGCCAGCAGCTTGGAAGGAGTAGACTATGGCTACACCTTC.

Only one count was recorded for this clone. The CDR3 loop reads CASSRPLAGDWAEQFF. The CDR3 bases are TGCGCCAGCAGCCGCCCCCTAGCGGGAGATTGGGCTGAGCAGTTCTTC. The V call is TRBV4-1, the J call TRBJ2-1, with TRBD2 identical over 10 bases. The CDR3 has 16 residues. With 4 bases clipped from V and 9 bases from J, the junction kept 12 bases outside the gene matches. Per germline, CDR1 MGHRA and CDR2 YSYEKL.

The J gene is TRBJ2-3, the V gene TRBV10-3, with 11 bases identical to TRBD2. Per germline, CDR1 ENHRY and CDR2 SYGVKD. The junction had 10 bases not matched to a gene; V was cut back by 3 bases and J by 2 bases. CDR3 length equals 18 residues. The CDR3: CAISEYGTSGGVTDTQYF. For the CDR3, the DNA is TGTGCCATCAGTGAATACGGGACTAGCGGTGGAGTCACAGATACGCAGTATTTT.

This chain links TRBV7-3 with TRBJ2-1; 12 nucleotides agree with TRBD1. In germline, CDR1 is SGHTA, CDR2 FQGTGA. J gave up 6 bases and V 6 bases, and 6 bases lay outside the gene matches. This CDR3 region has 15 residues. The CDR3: CASSPGTGGFNEQFF. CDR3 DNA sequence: TGTGCCAGCAGTCCCGGGACAGGGGGCTTCAATGAGCAGTTCTTC.

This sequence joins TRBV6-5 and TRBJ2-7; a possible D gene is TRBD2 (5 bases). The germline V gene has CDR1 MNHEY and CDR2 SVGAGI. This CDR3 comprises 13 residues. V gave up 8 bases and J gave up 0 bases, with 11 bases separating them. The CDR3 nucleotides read TGTGCCAGCCAGGCGGGTAGCTCCTACGAGCAGTACTTC. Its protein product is CASQAGSSYEQYF.

CDR3 residues: CASSYEAGSMNTEAFF. The CDR3 DNA is TGTGCCAGCAGTTACGAAGCAGGCTCCATGAACACTGAAGCTTTCTTT. The V and J genes are TRBV6-5 and TRBJ1-1; D is unresolved. The V end was cut by 2 bases, the J end by 0 bases, with 13 bases between. Per the germline V gene, CDR1 is MNHEY and CDR2 is SVGAGI. The CDR3 totals 16 residues.

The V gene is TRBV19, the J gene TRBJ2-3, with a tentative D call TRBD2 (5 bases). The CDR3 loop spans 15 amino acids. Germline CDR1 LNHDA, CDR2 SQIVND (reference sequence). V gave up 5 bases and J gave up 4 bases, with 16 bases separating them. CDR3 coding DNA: TGTGCCAGTAGTCCTACTATTTTCGGGGCAGATACGCAGTATTTT. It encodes CASSPTIFGADTQYF.

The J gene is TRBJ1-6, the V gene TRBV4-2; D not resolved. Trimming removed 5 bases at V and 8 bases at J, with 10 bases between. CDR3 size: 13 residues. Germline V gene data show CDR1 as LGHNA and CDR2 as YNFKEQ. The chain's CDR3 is CASSGAQDSPLHF. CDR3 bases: TGTGCCAGCAGCGGCGCCCAGGATTCACCCCTCCACTTT.